In this sample, the clone carrying this T cell receptor beta chain turned up once. The data were taken from a study of blood T cell repertoires in COVID-19. Study background: The study drew acute and convalescent COVID-19 samples from the United States, Italy and Spain.

Produced via immunoSEQ multiplex PCR; TCRdb's table is partial and in-frame only. This sample has under 350,000 clones, with approximately 86% found just once. Trimming removed 4 bases at V and 4 bases at J, with 8 bases between. CDR3 length equals 13 residues. Germline V gives CDR1 MGHDK, CDR2 SYGVNS. The source of this sequence is a man aged 70 or older with acute or convalescent COVID-19. Input material: peripheral blood. The chain recombines TRBV25-1 with TRBJ2-1; D might be TRBD2 (6 bases). The CDR3 DNA follows: TGTGCCAGCAGTGCCGGGAGATACAATGAGCAGTTCTTC. This translates into CASSAGRYNEQFF.